The clone carrying this T cell receptor (beta chain) was seen only a few times. The source of the sample is a study of cytomegalovirus exposure and HLA in healthy donors. In the study overall: Prior work identified about 120 million unique TCR beta sequences in roughly 190 million T cells. Falling in the Caucasian-associated ancestry cluster were roughly 80% of around 370 genotyped donors.

The study ran its PCR with 60 Vbeta and 13 Jbeta primers. Assay: immunoSEQ multiplex PCR; the TCRdb copy retains only in-frame clones and omits some. The data show 150,000 to 200,000 clones, with around 73% seen just once and under 2.5% held by the top ten. The CDR3 is 9 residues long. Looked up from germline, CDR1 is DFQATT and CDR2 is SNEGSKA (reference sequence). The chain couples TRBV20-1 to TRBJ1-1; D possibly corresponds to TRBD1 (6 bases). This receptor was taken from a man aged 55 to 70 in good health and CMV-seronegative. The specimen sequenced was PBMCs. The CDR3 reads CSPDSEAFF. In DNA form, the CDR3 reads TGCAGCCCGGACAGTGAAGCTTTCTTT.